This TCR beta chain is from a study of OX40 agonist ivuxolimab in advanced cancers. Turning to the overall study: The costimulatory receptor OX40 (CD134) was targeted by ivuxolimab, a fully human IgG2 agonistic monoclonal antibody. Intravenous ivuxolimab was administered to patients every 2 weeks at six dose levels: 0.01, 0.1, 0.3, 1.5, 3 and 10 mg/kg. Among the roughly 54 dose-escalation patients, around 19 had hepatocellular carcinoma, 15 or so melanoma, 9 renal cell carcinoma and 9 head and neck cancer. The dose-escalation cohort was around 83% male with a mean age of around 62 years, ranging from 23 to 79. Patients were allowed to have had prior anti-PD-1, anti-PD-L1 or anti-CTLA-4 therapy, and around 41% of the dose-escalation patients had previously received checkpoint inhibitors. Partial responses occurred in three dose-escalation patients: two with cutaneous melanoma and one with hepatocellular carcinoma. Peripheral TCRbeta sequencing aimed to test whether ivuxolimab altered TCR sequence diversity and caused clonal T-cell expansion. The paper covers the monotherapy dose-escalation part of the phase I ivuxolimab trial, which included N ≈ 50 patients.

Genomic DNA was extracted from sorted cells for sequencing of the TCRbeta CDR3 region. The immunoSEQ Assay was used for sequencing of TCRbeta CDR3 regions. Sourced from immuneACCESS, this table was stored by TCRdb with only in-frame sequences that have V and J called. A share of the clones is absent; for the studies checked, an unresolved V gene accounts for under half, and the remainder has no known explanation. In this sample the table shows about 50,000 clones, more than 70% of which occur a single time. The ten largest clonotypes hold roughly 0.67% of the sample. Findings and caveats that apply to the study as a whole: The antigen specificity of the peripheral T cells that underwent clonal expansion was not determined. In the 0.1-3.0 mg/kg groups, partial responders had among the lowest normalized peripheral clonal expansion, particularly in CD8+ T cells. Low levels of normalized T-cell clonal expansion were also seen in some patients who did not respond. After ivuxolimab, expanded clones were on average more numerous among CD8+ T cells than among CD4+ T cells. At doses of 0.1 to 3.0 mg/kg, clonal expansion of both CD4+ and CD8+ blood T cells was observed from baseline to week 6.

V loses 0 bases, J loses 4 bases, and the germline ends lie 12 bases apart. From cysteine to phenylalanine, the CDR3 is 15 amino acids long. Only the CDR3 DNA is retained, 45 bases long and in frame from the first base. Per the germline V gene, MNHNS is the CDR1 and SASEGT is the CDR2. About this clone itself: No antigen is known for it. No base qualities exist here, and no much larger clone lies one base off it.

Patients with a history of autoimmune disease or receiving systemic immunosuppression were excluded from the trial. Peripheral blood for TCR sequencing was collected from all dose cohorts at baseline, on cycle 4 day 1, and on cycle 7 day 1. Samples came from an open-label, multicenter, first-in-human phase I dose-escalation trial of ivuxolimab. Adults with locally advanced or metastatic melanoma, renal cell carcinoma, hepatocellular carcinoma or head and neck squamous cell carcinoma were enrolled in the trial. Before TCR sequencing, CD4+ and CD8+ T cells were separately sorted from peripheral blood.

The V gene is TRBV6-1 and the J gene is TRBJ2-5; the D gene is perhaps TRBD2, from 5 matching bases. The receptor's source is an adult with an advanced solid tumor such as melanoma, head and neck, liver or kidney cancer. The sample consisted of CD4+ or CD8+ T cells sorted from blood, taken in a trial of the OX40 agonist ivuxolimab. The DNA is TGTGCCAGCAGTGAAGCCCCGGGATCCGGAGAGACCCAGTACTTC. Translation gives CASSEAPGSGETQYF.